This record covers a single T cell receptor (beta chain). Its specificity is unknown. CDR1 and CDR2 (germline): SGDLS, YYNGEE. This CDR3 region has 17 residues. V was shortened by 3 bases and J by 1 base, with 17 bases between the two germline ends. This entry is derived from a study of CD8+ T cells in alopecia areata. Lesional scalp punch biopsies and peripheral blood were collected from alopecia areata patients. Starting from PBMCs, sorting isolated CD4+ and CD8+ T cells. Study-level findings and limits: Resident alphabeta T cells of normal skin are also sequenced in scalp samples. Against the mouse data, patients shared TCRs less clearly, possibly for HLA reasons.

Extracted from the samples, RNA was reverse transcribed into cDNA to serve as the sequencing template. The assay was immunoSEQ multiplex PCR, and TCRdb's table has in-frame clones only and misses some. The table has around 120,000 clones, around 48% seen once; the top ten hold over 9.5%. The source is a human donor with alopecia areata. V gene TRBV9 combines with J gene TRBJ2-1; D not resolved. Source material: NKG2D-low CD8+ T cells sorted from blood. CDR3 sequence (DNA): TGTGCCAGCAGCGGCGACTCCCGGAGAACTTCCTACAATGAGCAGTTCTTC. Protein: CASSGDSRRTSYNEQFF.